Shown below are 15 T cell receptor beta chains from a single sample sequenced in a study of T-cell memory formation after mild COVID-19. TCRdb ran MiXCR on the 5' RACE reads and lists one entry per CDR3 protein. The sample shows hundreds of thousands of distinct CDR3 sequences, about a quarter of them seen only once. The sequenced sample was PBMCs or a T cell subset sorted from them (not recorded which). Receptors originate from an adult woman who had mild COVID-19 (a few samples of this study predate the infection). Cell type and time point are not known.

This clonotype was seen repeatedly, ten times or more. The rearrangement uses TRBV2 and TRBJ2-5; TRBD2 matches 8 bases. The ends lost 3 bases at V and 2 bases at J; junction bases unmatched: 17. The CDR3 extends over 19 amino acids. Germline values: CDR1 SNHLY, CDR2 FYNNEI. CDR3 sequence: CASSDAGVRWTSWQETQYF. The CDR3 DNA follows: TGTGCCAGCAGTGATGCTGGGGTGCGGTGGACTAGCTGGCAAGAGACCCAGTACTTC.

The V and J genes are TRBV11-3 and TRBJ2-1; D perhaps matches TRBD1 (6 bases). This CDR3 comprises 18 residues. Trimming took off 5 bases at V and 3 bases at J, with 23 bases between the two ends. Germline assignment: CDR1 SGHNT and CDR2 YENEEA. The CDR3 loop is CASSGRGGHYPFYNEQFF. The CDR3 DNA follows: TGTGCCAGCAGCGGCAGAGGGGGACACTACCCCTTCTACAATGAGCAGTTCTTC.

The chain employs TRBV5-5 and TRBJ2-7, with D perhaps matching TRBD1 (5 bases). CDR1 is SGHKS, CDR2 YYEKEE, per germline (reference sequence). This CDR3 has 14 residues. V was shortened by 2 bases and J by 3 bases, with 12 bases between the two germline ends. The CDR3 DNA follows: TGTGCCAGCAGCTTCATGGGGCCTGACTACGAGCAGTACTTC. This sequence encodes CASSFMGPDYEQYF. Full variable domain (outside the CDR3, taken from reference TRBV5-5 and TRBJ2-7): DAGVTQSPTHLIKTRGQQVTLRCSPISGHKSVSWYQQVLGQGPQFIFQYYEKEERGRGNFPDRFSARQFPNYSSELNVNALLLGDSALYLCASSFMGPDYEQYFGPGTRLTVT.

V is TRBV10-2 and J is TRBJ2-7, with a tentative D call TRBD1 (6 bases). V gave up 5 bases and J gave up 4 bases, with 15 bases separating them. CDR1 and CDR2 from the germline V gene are WSHSY and SAAADI. The CDR3 spans 14 residues. CDR3 nucleotide sequence: TGCGCCAGCAGTTCCGGGACACCTCTTTACGAGCAGTACTTC. The encoded protein is CASSSGTPLYEQYF.

In its sample, this clonotype was seen many times. This chain joins TRBV7-3 and TRBJ2-1; 10 nucleotides line up with TRBD2. The germline gives CDR1 SGHTA, CDR2 FQGTGA. J gave up 5 bases and V 5 bases, and 9 bases lay outside the gene matches. The CDR3 sequence is 16 residues long. Here the CDR3 reads CASSPITSGTDNEQFF. The DNA for the CDR3 is TGTGCCAGCAGCCCCATAACTAGCGGGACTGACAATGAGCAGTTCTTC.

In this sample, this clonotype turned up a few times. The rearrangement uses TRBV29-1 and TRBJ1-1; D call uncertain. The CDR3 length is 10 residues. Germline values: CDR1 SQVTM, CDR2 ANQGSEA. Trimming shortened V by 7 bases and J by 5 bases, and 8 bases separated the two germline ends. CDR3 nucleotides: TGCAGCGCGCTTGCGACTGAAGCTTTCTTT. Translated, it gives CSALATEAFF.

The V call is TRBV5-1, the J call TRBJ2-1; 7 bases agree with TRBD1. Trimming removed 3 bases from V and 6 bases from J; junction bases left unmatched: 12. The CDR3 consists of 16 residues. CDR1 and CDR2 from the germline V gene are SGHRS and YFSETQ. CDR3 bases: TGCGCCAGCAGCTCGAACGACAGGGTTAGGGGCAATGAGCAGTTCTTC. Translation: CASSSNDRVRGNEQFF.

The table lists this clonotype with a few counts. The chain is built from TRBV20-1 and TRBJ2-1; a possible D gene is TRBD2 (5 bases). Trimming took off 0 bases at V and 8 bases at J, with 11 bases between the two ends. The CDR3 covers 13 residues. CDR1 and CDR2 from the germline V gene are DFQATT and SNEGSKA (reference sequence). The CDR3 DNA sequence: TGCAGTGCTAGAGATTCCCAAGCGGATGAGCAGTTCTTC. As protein: CSARDSQADEQFF.

The chain carries TRBV5-1 and TRBJ2-3; 16 bases are shared with TRBD2. The CDR3 runs 17 residues. With 3 bases clipped from V and 2 bases from J, the junction kept 3 bases outside the gene matches. Germline CDR1 SGHRS, CDR2 YFSETQ. The CDR3 bases are TGCGCCAGCAGCTGGGGGACTAGCGGGGGGGCCACAGATACGCAGTATTTT. Protein sequence: CASSWGTSGGATDTQYF. Full variable domain (missing parts from reference TRBV5-1 and TRBJ2-3): KAGVTQTPRYLIKTRGQQVTLSCSPISGHRSVSWYQQTPGQGLQFLFEYFSETQRNKGNFPGRFSGRQFSNSRSEMNVSTLELGDSALYLCASSWGTSGGATDTQYFGPGTRLTVL.

Only a few counts were recorded for this clonotype. The V call is TRBV4-1, the J call TRBJ2-7; perhaps TRBD2 as D (5 bases). The CDR3 covers 13 residues. Trimming cost V 5 bases and J 5 bases, with 13 bases left between them. The germline CDR1 and CDR2 sequences are MGHRA and YSYEKL. The CDR3 spells CASSVQLGDEQYF. In DNA, the CDR3 is TGCGCCAGCAGCGTCCAACTAGGTGACGAGCAGTACTTC.

The chain recombines TRBV5-1 with TRBJ2-2; 11 nucleotides agree with TRBD2. CDR3 length: 14 residues. From germline, CDR1 is SGHRS and CDR2 YFSETQ. The V segment lost 5 bases and the J segment 3 bases; nucleotides outside the gene matches: 0. In DNA, the CDR3 is TGCGCCAGCAGGGGACTAGCGGACACCGGGGAGCTGTTTTTT. Amino acids: CASRGLADTGELFF.

In this sample, this clonotype turned up many times. V is TRBV25-1 and J is TRBJ2-7; a possible D gene is TRBD1 (6 bases). Trimming removed 4 bases from V and 3 bases from J, with 10 bases in between. The CDR3 spans 13 residues. The germline V gene has CDR1 MGHDK and CDR2 SYGVNS. CDR3 in amino acids: CASSAGANYEQYF. CDR3 bases: TGTGCCAGCAGTGCAGGGGCGAACTACGAGCAGTACTTC.

This clonotype showed up many times. The rearrangement joins TRBV3-1 to TRBJ2-5; TRBD2 matches 7 bases. The CDR3 is 16 residues long. Germline lookup yields CDR1 LGHDT and CDR2 YNNKEL (reference sequence). The V segment lost 5 bases and the J segment 0 bases; nucleotides outside the gene matches: 9. The CDR3 region is CASSGRDYQYQETQYF. CDR3 nucleotides: TGTGCCAGCAGCGGACGGGACTACCAGTACCAAGAGACCCAGTACTTC.

This clonotype appeared a few times. The V gene is TRBV20-1, the J gene TRBJ1-5, with D possibly matching TRBD1 (5 bases). There are 16 residues in the CDR3. Germline lookup yields CDR1 DFQATT and CDR2 SNEGSKA (reference sequence). Trimming pared 4 bases from V and 0 bases from J, leaving 16 bases between. The CDR3 DNA sequence: TGCAGTGCTACCAATCCCCGGGGGAATAGCAATCAGCCCCAGCATTTT. It is translated as CSATNPRGNSNQPQHF.

This clonotype was counted between two and nine times. The V and J genes are TRBV2 and TRBJ1-1, with TRBD1 matching 11 bases. The CDR3 totals 15 residues. J lost 4 bases, V lost 8 bases, and 9 bases had no gene match. CDR1 is SNHLY, CDR2 FYNNEI, per germline. The CDR3 loop reads CASLMDRGRATEAFF. The DNA of the CDR3 is TGTGCCAGCCTTATGGACAGGGGGCGGGCCACTGAAGCTTTCTTT.